The entry below gives a single T cell receptor beta chain sequence along with its context. Its specificity is unknown. The data were obtained in a study of T-cell memory formation after mild COVID-19. In the study overall: Clustering of TCRs was largely donor specific. Study-level points and caveats: Prior to infection, memory already included some responding clones, suggesting cross-reactive memory joined. Mostly located in CM and EM were contracting CD4+ clones, with contracting CD8+ clones located in EMRA.

Trimming pared 3 bases from V and 1 base from J, leaving 9 bases between. This CDR3 has 14 amino acids. Germline V gene data show CDR1 as MNHNS and CDR2 as SASEGT. TCRdb independently ran MiXCR on the 5' RACE reads; one entry per CDR3 protein. Among around 300,000 distinct CDR3 sequences, roughly 17% were seen once, and the ten largest hold more than 20%. The TCR comes from a man in his late teens or twenties who had mild COVID-19 (a few samples of this study predate the infection). Cell type and time point are not known. This rearrangement joins TRBV6-1 to TRBJ2-5, with a possible D match to TRBD2 (5 bases). The specimen was PBMCs or a T cell subset sorted from them (not recorded which). The CDR3 sequence: CASSDGGGQETQYF. CDR3 DNA: TGTGCCAGCAGTGATGGTGGAGGCCAAGAGACCCAGTACTTC.